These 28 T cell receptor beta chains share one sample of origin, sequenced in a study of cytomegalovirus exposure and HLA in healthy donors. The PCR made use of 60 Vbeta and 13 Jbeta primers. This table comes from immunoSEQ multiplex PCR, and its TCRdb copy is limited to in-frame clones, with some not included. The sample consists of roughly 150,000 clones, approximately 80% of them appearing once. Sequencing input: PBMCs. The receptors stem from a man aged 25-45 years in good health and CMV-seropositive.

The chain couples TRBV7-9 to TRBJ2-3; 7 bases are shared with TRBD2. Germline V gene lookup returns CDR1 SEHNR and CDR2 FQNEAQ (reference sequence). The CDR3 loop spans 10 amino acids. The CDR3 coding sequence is TGTGCTTCGGGAGGAGATACGCAGTATTTT. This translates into CASGGDTQYF.

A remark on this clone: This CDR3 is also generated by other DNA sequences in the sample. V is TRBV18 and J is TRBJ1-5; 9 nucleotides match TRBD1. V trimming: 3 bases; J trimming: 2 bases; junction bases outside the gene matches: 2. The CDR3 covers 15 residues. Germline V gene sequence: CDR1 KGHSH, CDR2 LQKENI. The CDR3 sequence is CASSPDRGGNQPQHF. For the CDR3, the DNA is TGTGCCAGCTCACCGGACAGGGGTGGCAATCAGCCCCAGCATTTT.

CDR3 nucleotide sequence: TGTGCCAGCAAGTGGACAGGAAACTATGGCTACACCTTC. This gives the protein CASKWTGNYGYTF. This rearrangement joins TRBV28 to TRBJ1-2; TRBD1 matches at 7 bases. CDR1 and CDR2 from the germline V gene are MDHEN and SYDVKM. With V trimmed by 7 bases and J by 2 bases, 4 bases remained unmatched. The CDR3 length is 13 residues.

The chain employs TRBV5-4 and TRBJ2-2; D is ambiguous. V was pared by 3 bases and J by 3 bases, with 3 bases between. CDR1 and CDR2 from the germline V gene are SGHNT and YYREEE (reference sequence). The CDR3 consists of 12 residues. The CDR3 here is CASSSDTGELFF. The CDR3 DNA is TGTGCCAGCAGCTCGGACACCGGGGAGCTGTTTTTT.

CDR3 bases: TGTGCCAGCAGCACGGGACAGGGGTTTGCTGACACTGAAGCTTTCTTT. Protein sequence: CASSTGQGFADTEAFF. The chain is built from TRBV7-8 and TRBJ1-1, with TRBD1 identical over 10 bases. Germline CDR1 reads SGHVS; CDR2 reads FQNEAQ. Trimming at V came to 5 bases and at J to 3 bases, leaving 9 bases not matched to a gene. The CDR3 is 16 amino acids. Based on the CDR3 plus reference TRBV7-8 and TRBJ1-1, the full variable domain is GAGVSQSPRYKVAKRGQDVALRCDPISGHVSLFWYQQALGQGPEFLTYFQNEAQLDKSGLPSDRFFAERPEGSVSTLKIQRTQQEDSAVYLCASSTGQGFADTEAFFGQGTRLTVV.

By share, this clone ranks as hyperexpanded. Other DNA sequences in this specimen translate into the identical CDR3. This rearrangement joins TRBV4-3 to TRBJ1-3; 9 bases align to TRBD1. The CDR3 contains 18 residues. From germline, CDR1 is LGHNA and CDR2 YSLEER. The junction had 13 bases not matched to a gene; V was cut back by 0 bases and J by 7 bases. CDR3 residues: CASSQDVHRGHFGNTIYF. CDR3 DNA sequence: TGCGCCAGCAGCCAAGATGTCCACAGGGGGCATTTCGGTAACACCATATATTTT.

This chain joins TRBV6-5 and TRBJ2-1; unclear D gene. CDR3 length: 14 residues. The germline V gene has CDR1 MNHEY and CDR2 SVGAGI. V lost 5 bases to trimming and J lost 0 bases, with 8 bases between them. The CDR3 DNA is TGTGCCAGCAGTCGCGTGAGCTCCTACAATGAGCAGTTCTTC. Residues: CASSRVSSYNEQFF.

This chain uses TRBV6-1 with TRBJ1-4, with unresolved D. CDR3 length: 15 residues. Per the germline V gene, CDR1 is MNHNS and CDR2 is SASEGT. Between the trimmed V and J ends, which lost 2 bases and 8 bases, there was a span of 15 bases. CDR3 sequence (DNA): TGTGCCAGCAGTGAAAAAGGTCGGGTTGAGGAAAAACTGTTTTTT. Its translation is CASSEKGRVEEKLFF.

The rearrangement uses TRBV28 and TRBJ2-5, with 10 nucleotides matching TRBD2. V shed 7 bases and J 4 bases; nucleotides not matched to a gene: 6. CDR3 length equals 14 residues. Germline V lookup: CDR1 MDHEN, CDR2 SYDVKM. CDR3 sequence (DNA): TGTGCCAGCAAAGCGGGAGGGCCGTTAGAGACCCAGTACTTC. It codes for CASKAGGPLETQYF.

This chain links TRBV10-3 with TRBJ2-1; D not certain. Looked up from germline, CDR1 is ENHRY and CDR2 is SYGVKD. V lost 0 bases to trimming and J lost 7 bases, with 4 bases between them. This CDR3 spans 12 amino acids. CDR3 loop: CAISESNNEQFF. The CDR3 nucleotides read TGTGCCATCAGTGAGTCTAATAATGAGCAGTTCTTC.

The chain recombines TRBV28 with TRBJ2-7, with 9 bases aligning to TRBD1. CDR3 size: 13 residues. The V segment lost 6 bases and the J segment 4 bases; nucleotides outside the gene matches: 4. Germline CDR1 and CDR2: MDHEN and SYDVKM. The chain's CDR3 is CASSPGQGYEQYF. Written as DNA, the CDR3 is TGTGCCAGCAGCCCCGGACAGGGGTACGAGCAGTACTTC.

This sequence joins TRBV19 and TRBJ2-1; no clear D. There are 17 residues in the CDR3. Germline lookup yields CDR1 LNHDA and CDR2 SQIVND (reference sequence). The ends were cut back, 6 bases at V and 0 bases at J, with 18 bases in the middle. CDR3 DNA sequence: TGTGCCAGTAGCCGGATGGAGACCACAACCTCCTACAATGAGCAGTTCTTC. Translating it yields CASSRMETTTSYNEQFF.

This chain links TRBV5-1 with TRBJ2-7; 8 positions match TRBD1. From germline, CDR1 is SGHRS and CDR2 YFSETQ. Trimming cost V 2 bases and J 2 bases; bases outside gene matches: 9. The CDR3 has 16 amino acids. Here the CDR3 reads CASSFGPTGEPYEQYF. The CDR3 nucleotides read TGCGCCAGCAGCTTTGGACCGACAGGGGAGCCCTACGAGCAGTACTTC.

The CDR3 DNA sequence: TGTGCCAGCAGAGATACAGGGGGTGACTATGGCTACACCTTC. This encodes CASRDTGGDYGYTF. The V call is TRBV28, the J call TRBJ1-2; TRBD1 agrees at 8 bases. The CDR3 totals 14 residues. V was pared by 6 bases and J by 3 bases, with 6 bases of the junction left unmatched. Germline V CDR1 and CDR2: MDHEN, SYDVKM.

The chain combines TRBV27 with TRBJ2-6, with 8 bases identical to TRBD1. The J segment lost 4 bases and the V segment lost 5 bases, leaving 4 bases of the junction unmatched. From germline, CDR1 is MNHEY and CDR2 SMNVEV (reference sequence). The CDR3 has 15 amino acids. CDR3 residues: CASSPQGAGANVLTF. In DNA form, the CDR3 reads TGTGCCAGCAGTCCTCAGGGGGCCGGGGCCAACGTCCTGACTTTC.

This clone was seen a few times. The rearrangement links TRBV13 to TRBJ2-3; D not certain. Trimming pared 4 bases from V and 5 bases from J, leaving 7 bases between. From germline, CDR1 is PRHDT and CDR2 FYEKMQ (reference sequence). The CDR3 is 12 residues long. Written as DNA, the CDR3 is TGTGCCAGCAGCTCGGTCGGAGATACGCAGTATTTT. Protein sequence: CASSSVGDTQYF.

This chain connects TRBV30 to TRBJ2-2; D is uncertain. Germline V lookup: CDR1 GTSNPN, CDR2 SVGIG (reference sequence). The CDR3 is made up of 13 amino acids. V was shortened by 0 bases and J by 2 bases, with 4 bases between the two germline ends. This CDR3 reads CAWSVSNTGELFF. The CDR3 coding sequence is TGTGCCTGGAGTGTCAGTAACACCGGGGAGCTGTTTTTT.

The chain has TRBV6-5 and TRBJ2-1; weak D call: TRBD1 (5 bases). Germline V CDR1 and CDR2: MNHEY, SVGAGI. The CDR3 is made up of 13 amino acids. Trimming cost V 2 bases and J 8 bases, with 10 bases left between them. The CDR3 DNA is TGTGCCAGCAGTTACAGGGGTTTCGATGAGCAGTTCTTC. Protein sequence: CASSYRGFDEQFF.

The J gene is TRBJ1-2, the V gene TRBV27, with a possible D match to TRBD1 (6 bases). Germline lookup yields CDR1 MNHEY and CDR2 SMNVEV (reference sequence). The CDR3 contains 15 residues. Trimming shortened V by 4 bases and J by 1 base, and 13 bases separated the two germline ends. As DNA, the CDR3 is TGTGCCAGCAGTTCTACAGGGACGTTTAACTATGGCTACACCTTC. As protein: CASSSTGTFNYGYTF.

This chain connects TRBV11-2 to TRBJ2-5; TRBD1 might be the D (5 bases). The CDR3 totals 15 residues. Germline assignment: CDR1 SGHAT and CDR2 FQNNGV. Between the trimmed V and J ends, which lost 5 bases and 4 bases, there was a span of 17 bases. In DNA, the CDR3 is TGTGCCAGCAGCCGCCCCGACAGAAATGGAGAGACCCAGTACTTC. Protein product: CASSRPDRNGETQYF.

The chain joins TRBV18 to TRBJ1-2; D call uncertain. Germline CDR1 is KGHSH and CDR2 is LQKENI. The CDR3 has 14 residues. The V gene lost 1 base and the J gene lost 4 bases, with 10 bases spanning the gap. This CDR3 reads CASSPQDEGYGYTF. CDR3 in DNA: TGTGCCAGCTCACCACAGGACGAGGGCTATGGCTACACCTTC.

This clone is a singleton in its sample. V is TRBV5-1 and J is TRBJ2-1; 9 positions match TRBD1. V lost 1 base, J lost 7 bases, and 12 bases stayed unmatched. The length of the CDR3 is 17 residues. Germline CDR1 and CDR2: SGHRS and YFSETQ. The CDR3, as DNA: TGCGCCAGCAGCTTGCAGGGTGGGACAGGGAAGAGGAATGAGCAGTTCTTC. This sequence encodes CASSLQGGTGKRNEQFF.

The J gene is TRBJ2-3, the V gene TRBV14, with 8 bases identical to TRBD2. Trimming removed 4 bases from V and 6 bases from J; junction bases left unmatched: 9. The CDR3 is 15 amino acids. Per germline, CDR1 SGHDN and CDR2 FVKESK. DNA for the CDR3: TGTGCCAGCAGCCCCGGGACTAGTGGTCGGGATACGCAGTATTTT. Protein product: CASSPGTSGRDTQYF.

CDR3 sequence: CATSAGVLYGYTF. The CDR3 DNA is TGTGCCACGTCGGCAGGGGTCCTCTATGGCTACACCTTC. The gene calls are TRBV6-5 and TRBJ1-2; D might be TRBD1 (6 bases). The germline V gene has CDR1 MNHEY and CDR2 SVGAGI. Trimming removed 10 bases from V and 4 bases from J, with 16 bases in between. The CDR3 length is 13 residues.

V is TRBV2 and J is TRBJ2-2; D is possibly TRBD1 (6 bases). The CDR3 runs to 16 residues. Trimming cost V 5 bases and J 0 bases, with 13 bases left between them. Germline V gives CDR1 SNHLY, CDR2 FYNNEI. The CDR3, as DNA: TGTGCCAGCAGTTCTGGTGGGGGCGCGAACACCGGGGAGCTGTTTTTT. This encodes CASSSGGGANTGELFF.

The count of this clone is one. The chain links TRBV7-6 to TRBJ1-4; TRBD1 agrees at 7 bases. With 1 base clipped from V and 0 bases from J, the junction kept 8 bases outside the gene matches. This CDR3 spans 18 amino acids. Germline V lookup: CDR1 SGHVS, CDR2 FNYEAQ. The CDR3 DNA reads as TGTGCCAGCAGCTTAGGGGAGACAGGGTGGGCAACTAATGAAAAACTGTTTTTT. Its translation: CASSLGETGWATNEKLFF. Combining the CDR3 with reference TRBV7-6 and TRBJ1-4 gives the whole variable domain GAGVSQSPRYKVTKRGQDVALRCDPISGHVSLYWYRQALGQGPEFLTYFNYEAQQDKSGLPNDRFSAERPEGSISTLTIQRTEQRDSAMYRCASSLGETGWATNEKLFFGSGTQLSVL.

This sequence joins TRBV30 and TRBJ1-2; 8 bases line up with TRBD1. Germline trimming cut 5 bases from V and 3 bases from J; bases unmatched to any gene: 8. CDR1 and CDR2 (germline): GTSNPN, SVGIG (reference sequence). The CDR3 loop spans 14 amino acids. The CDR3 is CAWGGQGQYYGYTF. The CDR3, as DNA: TGTGCCTGGGGAGGACAGGGCCAATACTATGGCTACACCTTC.

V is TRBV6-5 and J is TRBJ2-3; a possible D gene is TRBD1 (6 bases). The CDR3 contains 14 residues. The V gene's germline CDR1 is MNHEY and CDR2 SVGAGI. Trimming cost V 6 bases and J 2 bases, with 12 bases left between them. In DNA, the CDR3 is TGTGCCAGCAGAAGGGGGTATGACACAGATACGCAGTATTTT. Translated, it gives CASRRGYDTDTQYF.